The following is a TCR beta chain sequence with its context. The data originate from a study of blood T cell repertoires in COVID-19. Whole-study context: Samples representing acute and convalescent COVID-19 were sourced from the United States, Italy and Spain. The cDNA or gDNA used as material had been derived from T cells, B-cell-depleted T cells, or PBMCs.

V dropped 5 bases and J dropped 2; count of bases not matched to a gene: 11. The CDR3 extends over 18 amino acids. CDR1 and CDR2 from the germline V gene are SGHVS and FQNEAQ. Per the study methods: How many nucleated cells were present was estimated from reference gene primer amplification. Produced via immunoSEQ multiplex PCR; TCRdb's table is partial and in-frame only. That table furnishes V, J and clone size, whereas the DNA furnished D and trimming. The table shows 200,000 to 250,000 clones, with approximately 85% occurring only once. The clonotype comes from a man older than 75 with acute or convalescent COVID-19. The specimen sequenced was peripheral blood. The chain joins TRBV7-8 to TRBJ2-7; 14 nucleotides align to TRBD2. The CDR3 here is CASSPQVLTSGRAYEQYF. The CDR3 coding sequence is TGTGCCAGCAGCCCGCAGGTCCTGACTAGCGGGAGGGCCTACGAGCAGTACTTC.